The rows below give T cell receptor beta chains drawn from one sample of a study of PD-L1 blockade in urothelial cancer. Assay: immunoSEQ multiplex PCR; the TCRdb copy retains only in-frame clones and omits some. The sample yields approximately 86,000 clones, roughly 80% seen once. Sequencing used PBMCs, obtained around atezolizumab (anti-PD-L1) treatment. These receptors were obtained from a man between 35 and 55 years old with urothelial cancer. The CDR3 runs from the conserved cysteine through the conserved F or W. A D gene is named only where the DNA matches it firmly. Clone size is given for some rows only: seen once, a few or many times, or a class if the clone is expanded.

NA,TRBJ1-2,TRBV28,NA,CASSLANGYTF,TGTGCCAGCAGTCTCGCTAATGGCTACACCTTC
NA,TRBJ2-1,TRBV4-1,NA,CASSQDRTGFNEQFF,TGCGCCAGCAGCCAGGACCGGACTGGGTTCAACGAGCAGTTCTTC
TRBD1,TRBJ1-1,TRBV9,NA,CASRGTANTEAFF,TGTGCCAGCAGGGGGACAGCAAACACTGAAGCTTTCTTT
TRBD1,TRBJ2-6,TRBV19,NA,CASSPTGEGANVLTF,TGTGCCAGTAGTCCGACAGGGGAAGGGGCCAACGTCCTGACTTTC
NA,TRBJ1-4,TRBV28,NA,CASEDRANEKLFF,TGTGCCAGCGAGGACAGAGCTAATGAAAAACTGTTTTTT
NA,TRBJ1-1,TRBV5-6,NA,CASSFFEMTMYTEAFF,TGTGCCAGCAGCTTCTTCGAGATGACTATGTACACTGAAGCTTTCTTT
NA,TRBJ1-2,TRBV19,NA,CASSRWVEDGYTF,TGTGCCAGTAGCCGTTGGGTAGAGGATGGCTACACCTTC
NA,TRBJ2-7,TRBV5-1,NA,CASSLPTGRSYEQYF,TGCGCCAGCAGCTTGCCGACAGGTCGGTCGTACGAGCAGTACTTC
TRBD2,TRBJ2-5,TRBV4-3,NA,CASSQAAPGGAIETQYF,TGCGCCAGCAGCCAAGCCGCCCCGGGGGGGGCAATAGAGACCCAGTACTTC
NA,TRBJ2-7,TRBV9,NA,CASSPASVTSEQYF,TGTGCCAGCAGCCCCGCTAGCGTAACCTCCGAGCAGTACTTC
TRBD2,TRBJ2-1,TRBV5-1,NA,CASSPIAGGSYNEQFF,TGCGCCAGCAGCCCGATAGCGGGGGGCTCCTACAATGAGCAGTTCTTC
TRBD2,TRBJ2-1,TRBV27,NA,CASSLISSGGPNEQFF,TGTGCCAGCAGTTTAATATCTAGCGGGGGGCCCAATGAGCAGTTCTTC
NA,TRBJ1-1,TRBV10-1,once,CASSSDFYEAFF,TGCGCCAGCAGTTCCGACTTTTATGAAGCTTTCTTT
NA,TRBJ2-7,TRBV10-3,NA,CAISERTGYEQYF,TGTGCCATCAGTGAGCGCACAGGCTACGAGCAGTACTTC
TRBD1,TRBJ1-3,TRBV28,once,CASSLRGQGRGNTIYF,TGTGCCAGCAGTTTACGGGGACAGGGCCGGGGAAACACCATATATTTT
TRBD2,TRBJ2-1,TRBV5-1,NA,CASATSGSWNEQFF,TGCGCCAGCGCGACTAGCGGGAGCTGGAATGAGCAGTTCTTC
TRBD1,TRBJ1-5,TRBV5-8,NA,CASSGTEYQPQHF,TGTGCCAGCAGTGGGACAGAGTATCAGCCCCAGCATTTT
TRBD2,TRBJ2-7,TRBV10-3,few,CAISGDRLALNEQYF,TGTGCCATCAGTGGGGACCGACTAGCGCTCAACGAGCAGTACTTC
TRBD2,TRBJ2-2,TRBV9,few,CASSVARRTSAYTGELFF,TGTGCCAGCAGCGTAGCTCGCAGGACTAGCGCTTACACCGGGGAGCTGTTTTTT
TRBD1,TRBJ1-5,TRBV6-5,NA,CASSSREGAAQPQHF,TGTGCCAGCAGTTCCCGGGAGGGGGCCGCTCAGCCCCAGCATTTT
TRBD1,TRBJ1-3,TRBV7-9,NA,CASSFGDRAGNTIYF,TGTGCCAGCAGCTTTGGCGACAGGGCTGGAAACACCATATATTTT
TRBD1,TRBJ2-2,TRBV27,NA,CASSLTFATGATGELFF,TGTGCCAGCAGTTTGACCTTTGCGACAGGGGCGACCGGGGAGCTGTTTTTT
TRBD1,TRBJ2-7,TRBV19,NA,CASRPGQGSNEQYF,TGTGCCAGTAGGCCGGGACAGGGGAGTAACGAGCAGTACTTC
TRBD1,TRBJ1-5,TRBV9,NA,CASSELRGFWIRQPQHF,TGTGCCAGCAGCGAACTCAGGGGGTTTTGGATACGTCAGCCCCAGCATTTT
TRBD1,TRBJ2-3,TRBV28,NA,CASNAHSDRVADTQYF,TGTGCCAGCAATGCGCACTCCGACAGGGTGGCAGATACGCAGTATTTT
NA,TRBJ1-1,TRBV5-1,NA,CASSVSMNTEAFF,TGCGCCAGCAGTGTTTCCATGAACACTGAAGCTTTCTTT
NA,TRBJ1-2,TRBV6-5,NA,CASSYFPPNNYGYTF,TGTGCCAGCAGTTATTTTCCCCCTAATAACTATGGCTACACCTTC
TRBD2,TRBJ2-3,TRBV18,NA,CASSSLAGAPDTQYF,TGTGCCAGCTCAAGCCTAGCGGGAGCCCCAGATACGCAGTATTTT
TRBD1,TRBJ2-7,TRBV15,NA,CATSQTGGRSEQYF,TGTGCCACCAGCCAAACAGGGGGCCGGTCCGAGCAGTACTTC
NA,TRBJ1-2,TRBV30,NA,CAWSQGVQGYTF,TGTGCCTGGAGTCAAGGGGTACAGGGCTACACCTTC
TRBD1,TRBJ2-7,TRBV5-1,NA,CASSPGTGGIYEQYF,TGCGCCAGCAGCCCCGGGACAGGGGGAATTTACGAGCAGTACTTC
TRBD2,TRBJ2-1,TRBV9,NA,CASSVGTSGPLDEQFF,TGTGCCAGCAGCGTCGGGACTAGCGGGCCATTGGATGAGCAGTTCTTC